The subject of this entry is one T cell receptor beta chain. These data belong to a study of identical twins. The germline V gene has CDR1 MDHEN and CDR2 SYDVKM. Trimming removed 4 bases from V and 1 base from J, with 12 bases in between. The CDR3 is made up of 15 amino acids. TCRdb passed the 5' RACE reads through MiXCR, listing each CDR3 protein once. The table has about 290,000 distinct CDR3 sequences, less than 9.5% seen once. Another study also made use of these data, one on yellow fever vaccine responses in identical twins.

The sequence came from a woman aged 18-35 years in good health. The chain links TRBV28 to TRBJ2-3; a possible D gene is TRBD1 (6 bases). The sequenced material came from CD8+ T cells sorted from blood. DNA of the CDR3: TGTGCCAGCAGTTCTGATGGGGGCGGCACAGATACGCAGTATTTT. Translated, it gives CASSSDGGGTDTQYF.